The 14 T cell receptor beta chains in this list originate from one sample, sequenced in a study of identical twins. TCRdb passed the 5' RACE reads through MiXCR, listing each CDR3 protein once. The data contain some 590,000 distinct CDR3 sequences, around 9.6% of them singletons. This sample also belongs to another study, concerning yellow fever vaccine responses in identical twins.

Sequencing was performed on PBMCs. All receptors come from a young woman in good health.

Many counts were recorded for this clonotype. The chain employs TRBV10-3 and TRBJ2-3; D not resolved. Trimming removed 2 bases at V and 2 bases at J, with 8 bases between. Germline CDR1 ENHRY, CDR2 SYGVKD. The length of the CDR3 is 14 residues. In DNA, the CDR3 is TGTGCCATCAGTGAGCAAGAAAACACAGATACGCAGTATTTT. Protein sequence: CAISEQENTDTQYF.

V is TRBV5-5 and J is TRBJ2-1, with 8 bases that match TRBD2. After removal of 1 base from V and 9 bases from J, the junction contained 6 bases not matched to a gene. Germline CDR1 reads SGHKS; CDR2 reads YYEKEE (reference sequence). The CDR3 consists of 14 residues. CDR3 sequence (DNA): TGTGCCAGCAGCTTGCACGGGGGGGCCGGTGAGCAGTTCTTC. This codes for CASSLHGGAGEQFF. Variable domain in full (rest from reference TRBV5-5 and TRBJ2-1): DAGVTQSPTHLIKTRGQQVTLRCSPISGHKSVSWYQQVLGQGPQFIFQYYEKEERGRGNFPDRFSARQFPNYSSELNVNALLLGDSALYLCASSLHGGAGEQFFGPGTRLTVL.

The chain recombines TRBV2 with TRBJ2-7; a weak D match, TRBD1 (6 bases). Germline CDR1 is SNHLY and CDR2 is FYNNEI. V gave up 8 bases and J gave up 0 bases, with 8 bases separating them. The CDR3 is 12 residues long. The CDR3 bases are TGTGCCAGCTGGGACAACTCCTACGAGCAGTACTTC. It is translated as CASWDNSYEQYF.

This clonotype came up a few times. The chain's CDR3 is CAIRDPWGTGDYEQYF. CDR3 nucleotide sequence: TGTGCCATCAGAGACCCCTGGGGGACAGGGGACTACGAGCAGTACTTC. The J gene is TRBJ2-7, the V gene TRBV10-3; TRBD1 matches 10 bases. Germline values: CDR1 ENHRY, CDR2 SYGVKD. The trim removed 6 bases at V and 3 bases at J, leaving 11 bases unmatched. The CDR3 spans 16 residues.

To note about this clonotype: The likely explanation is a read error, given a far larger clone one base away. This chain links TRBV6-2 or TRBV6-3 with TRBJ2-1; D possibly matches TRBD1 or TRBD2 (5 bases each). The CDR3 is made up of 11 amino acids. The V end was cut by 4 bases, the J end by 10 bases, with 8 bases between. From germline, CDR1 is MNHEY and CDR2 SVGEGT. CDR3 in DNA: TGTGCCAGCAGTTGGGGACGGGAGCAGTTCTTC. Its protein is CASSWGREQFF.

The chain uses TRBV20-1 and TRBJ2-1; 12 bases are a match to TRBD2. CDR1 is DFQATT and CDR2 is SNEGSKA in the germline V gene (reference sequence). Trimming took 6 bases from V and 6 from J; bases not matched to a gene: 6. CDR3 size: 14 residues. In DNA, the CDR3 is TGCAGTGCCCCCGGGACTAGCGGGTTCAATGAGCAGTTCTTC. Protein product: CSAPGTSGFNEQFF.

The chain joins TRBV6-2 or TRBV6-3 to TRBJ2-7; 8 positions match TRBD2. This CDR3 spans 16 amino acids. CDR1 and CDR2 from the germline V gene are MNHEY and SVGEGT. V was clipped by 6 bases and J by 2 bases; unmatched bases: 12. Here the CDR3 reads CASRRMVSGIPYEQYF. CDR3 bases: TGTGCCAGCAGGAGAATGGTTAGCGGGATACCCTACGAGCAGTACTTC.

CDR3 protein: CSVEHSLGATQYF. The CDR3 bases are TGCAGCGTTGAACACAGTCTCGGAGCGACCCAGTACTTC. J is TRBJ2-5 and V is TRBV29-1, with no clear D. The germline CDR1 and CDR2 sequences are SQVTM and ANQGSEA. Trimming took 2 bases from V and 7 from J, leaving 14 bases between them. The length of the CDR3 is 13 residues.

The table lists this clonotype with a few counts. This chain connects TRBV5-1 to TRBJ2-3, with a weak D call TRBD2 (6 bases). Germline CDR1 SGHRS, CDR2 YFSETQ. The length of the CDR3 is 15 residues. Trimming shortened V by 5 bases and J by 2 bases, and 15 bases separated the two germline ends. The CDR3 loop is CASRWRESPTDTQYF. CDR3 DNA sequence: TGCGCCAGCAGGTGGAGGGAGAGCCCCACAGATACGCAGTATTTT.

The V call is TRBV2, the J call TRBJ2-7; D remains unclear. V was trimmed by 5 bases and J by 7 bases, leaving 15 bases between them. The CDR3 sequence is 13 residues long. The germline gives CDR1 SNHLY, CDR2 FYNNEI. The CDR3 reads CASSTVLQTEQYF. The CDR3 DNA is TGTGCCAGCAGTACCGTCCTACAAACTGAGCAGTACTTC.

This chain joins TRBV6-1 and TRBJ1-2; 7 nucleotides match TRBD1. Germline V gives CDR1 MNHNS, CDR2 SASEGT. The CDR3 extends over 14 amino acids. V shed 1 base, J shed 5 bases, and the junction held 4 bases outside the gene matches. CDR3 loop: CASSEVDREYGYTF. CDR3 nucleotide sequence: TGTGCCAGCAGTGAAGTTGACAGGGAGTATGGCTACACCTTC.

V usage is TRBV20-1 and J usage is TRBJ1-4, with D perhaps matching TRBD1 (5 bases). V dropped 5 bases and J dropped 1 base, with 8 bases sitting between them. The CDR3 extends over 13 amino acids. Germline lookup yields CDR1 DFQATT and CDR2 SNEGSKA (reference sequence). CDR3 DNA: TGCAGTGCTTTAAGGGGAACTAATGAAAAACTGTTTTTT. This translates into CSALRGTNEKLFF.

This clonotype was picked up many times. The rearrangement links TRBV3-1 to TRBJ2-7; the D gene is possibly TRBD2 (5 bases). CDR1 is LGHDT, CDR2 YNNKEL, per germline (reference sequence). The CDR3 totals 15 residues. Trimming shortened V by 1 base and J by 2 bases, and 12 bases separated the two germline ends. CDR3: CASSQAGGLAYEQYF. The CDR3 region has the DNA TGTGCCAGCAGCCAAGCAGGAGGTTTAGCCTACGAGCAGTACTTC.

This clonotype was counted only a few times. This chain links TRBV12-3 or TRBV12-4 with TRBJ2-7; 7 bases are shared with TRBD1. The CDR3 is made up of 17 amino acids. After removal of 6 bases from V and 0 bases from J, the junction contained 14 bases not matched to a gene. The CDR3 here is CASSRTDRAPLSYEQYF. CDR3 nucleotide sequence: TGTGCCAGCAGCCGAACCGACAGGGCGCCTCTCTCCTACGAGCAGTACTTC.